Shown below are 2 T cell receptor beta chains from a single sample sequenced in a study of cytomegalovirus exposure and HLA in healthy donors. In the PCR, 60 Vbeta and 13 Jbeta primers were used. Only in-frame clones appear in the TCRdb table, and some are missing; sequencing was by immunoSEQ multiplex PCR. The sample comprises under 250,000 clones, approximately 82% of which are singletons, and roughly 0.62% rests with the top ten. Material: PBMCs. These receptors came from a man younger than 35 in good health and CMV-seronegative.

V is TRBV28 and J is TRBJ2-3; D uncertain. Germline V lookup: CDR1 MDHEN, CDR2 SYDVKM. The CDR3 is 16 residues long. V lost 2 bases and J 2 bases, leaving 14 bases between the germline ends. CDR3 protein: CASSLSRVKTTDTQYF. The CDR3 DNA reads as TGTGCCAGCAGTTTAAGTCGGGTCAAGACCACAGATACGCAGTATTTT.

This CDR3 reads CASSTNSGGSGYTF. For the CDR3, the DNA is TGTGCCAGCAGTACCAACTCAGGGGGCAGTGGCTACACCTTC. The gene calls are TRBV6-1 and TRBJ1-2; TRBD1 aligns across 8 bases. There are 14 residues in the CDR3. The J segment lost 7 bases and the V segment lost 5 bases, leaving 9 bases of the junction unmatched. CDR1 is MNHNS, CDR2 SASEGT, per germline.